This T cell receptor beta chain was captured by sequencing in a study of blood T cell repertoires in COVID-19. On the study more broadly: Samples came from the United States, Italy and Spain, spanning acute and convalescent COVID-19. Sources were T cells, B-cell-depleted T cells, or PBMCs; the material itself was cDNA or gDNA.

In the original processing: The authors estimated nucleated cell counts from reference gene primer amplification. Profiling relied on immunoSEQ multiplex PCR, and the TCRdb table lists in-frame clones only, not all of them. That table furnishes V, J and clone size, whereas the DNA furnished D and trimming. This sample yields roughly 77,000 clones, of which roughly 80% are seen a single time; less than 10% belongs to the top ten. V dropped 1 base and J dropped 8 bases, with 21 bases sitting between them. Looked up from germline, CDR1 is MGHRA and CDR2 is YSYEKL. This CDR3 is built from 17 residues. The chain is built from TRBV4-1 and TRBJ2-1; weak D call: TRBD2 (6 bases). The clonotype comes from a human donor in a cohort sampled during active COVID-19. Source material: peripheral blood. CDR3 region: CASSQVRGRGHADEQFF. The CDR3 bases are TGCGCCAGCAGCCAAGTCCGCGGGCGGGGTCACGCGGATGAGCAGTTCTTC.